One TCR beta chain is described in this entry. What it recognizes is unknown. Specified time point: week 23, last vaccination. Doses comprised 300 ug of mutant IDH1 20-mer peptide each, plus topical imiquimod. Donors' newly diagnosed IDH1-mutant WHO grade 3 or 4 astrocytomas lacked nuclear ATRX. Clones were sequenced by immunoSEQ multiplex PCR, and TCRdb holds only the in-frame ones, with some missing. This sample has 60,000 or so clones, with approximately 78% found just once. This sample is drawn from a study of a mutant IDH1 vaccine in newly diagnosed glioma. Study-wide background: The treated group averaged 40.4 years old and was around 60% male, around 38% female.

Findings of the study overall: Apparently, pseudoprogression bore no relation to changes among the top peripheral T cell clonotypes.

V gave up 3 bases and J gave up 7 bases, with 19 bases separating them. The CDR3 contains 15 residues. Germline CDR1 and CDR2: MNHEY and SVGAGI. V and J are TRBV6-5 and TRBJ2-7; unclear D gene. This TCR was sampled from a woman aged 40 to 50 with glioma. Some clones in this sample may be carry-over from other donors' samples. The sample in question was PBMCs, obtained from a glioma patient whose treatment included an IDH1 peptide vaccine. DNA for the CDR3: TGTGCCAGCAGTTATTTAGGACGGAACCTACGAGAGCAGTACTTC. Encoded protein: CASSYLGRNLREQYF.